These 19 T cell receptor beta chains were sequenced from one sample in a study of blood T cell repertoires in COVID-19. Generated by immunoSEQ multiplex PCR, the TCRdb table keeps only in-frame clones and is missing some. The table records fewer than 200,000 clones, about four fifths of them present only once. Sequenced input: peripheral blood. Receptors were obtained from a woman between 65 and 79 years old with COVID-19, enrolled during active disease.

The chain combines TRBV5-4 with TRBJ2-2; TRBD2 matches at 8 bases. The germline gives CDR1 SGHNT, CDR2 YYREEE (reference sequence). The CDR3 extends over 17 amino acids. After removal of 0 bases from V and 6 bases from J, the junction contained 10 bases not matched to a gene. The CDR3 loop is CASSLGFTAGAPGELFF. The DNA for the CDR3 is TGTGCCAGCAGCTTGGGCTTTACAGCGGGAGCCCCCGGGGAGCTGTTTTTT.

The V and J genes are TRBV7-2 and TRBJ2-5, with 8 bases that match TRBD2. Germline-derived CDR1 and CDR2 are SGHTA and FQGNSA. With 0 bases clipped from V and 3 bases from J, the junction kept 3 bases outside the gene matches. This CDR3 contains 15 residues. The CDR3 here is CASSLALLAEETQYF. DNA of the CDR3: TGTGCCAGCAGCTTAGCGTTACTAGCGGAAGAGACCCAGTACTTC. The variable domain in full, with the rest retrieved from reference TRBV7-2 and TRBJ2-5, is GAGVSQSPSNKVTEKGKDVELRCDPISGHTALYWYRQSLGQGLEFLIYFQGNSAPDKSGLPSDRFSAERTGGSVSTLTIQRTQQEDSAVYLCASSLALLAEETQYFGPGTRLLVL.

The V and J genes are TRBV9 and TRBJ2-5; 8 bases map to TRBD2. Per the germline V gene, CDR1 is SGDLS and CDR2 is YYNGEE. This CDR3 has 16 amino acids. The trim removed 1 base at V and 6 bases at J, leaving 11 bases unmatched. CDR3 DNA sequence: TGTGCCAGCAGCGTAACGCAGGGTGGCGGGAGGCAGACCCAGTACTTC. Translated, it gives CASSVTQGGGRQTQYF.

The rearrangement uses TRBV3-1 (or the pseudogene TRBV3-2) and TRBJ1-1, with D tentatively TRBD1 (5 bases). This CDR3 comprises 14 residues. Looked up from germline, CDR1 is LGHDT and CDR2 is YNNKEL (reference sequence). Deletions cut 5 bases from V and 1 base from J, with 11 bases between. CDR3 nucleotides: TGTGCCAGCAGCTTGGACATCGGGAACACTGAAGCTTTCTTT. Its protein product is CASSLDIGNTEAFF.

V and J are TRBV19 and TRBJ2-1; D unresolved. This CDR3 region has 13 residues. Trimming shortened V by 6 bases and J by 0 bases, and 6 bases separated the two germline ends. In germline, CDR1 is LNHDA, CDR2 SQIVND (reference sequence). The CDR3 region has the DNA TGTGCCAGTAGCGGTAGCTCCTACAATGAGCAGTTCTTC. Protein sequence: CASSGSSYNEQFF.

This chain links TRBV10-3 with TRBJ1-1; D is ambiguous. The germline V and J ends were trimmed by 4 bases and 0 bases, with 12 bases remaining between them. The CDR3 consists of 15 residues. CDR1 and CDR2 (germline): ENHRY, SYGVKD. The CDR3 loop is CAISGADTMNTEAFF. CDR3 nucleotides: TGTGCCATCAGTGGAGCTGACACGATGAACACTGAAGCTTTCTTT.

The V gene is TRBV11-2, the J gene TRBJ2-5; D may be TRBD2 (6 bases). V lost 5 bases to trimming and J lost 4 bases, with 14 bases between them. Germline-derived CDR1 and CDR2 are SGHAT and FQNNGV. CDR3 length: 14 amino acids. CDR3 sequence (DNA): TGTGCCAGCAGCCCTTGGGCCGGGGGAGAGACCCAGTACTTC. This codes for CASSPWAGGETQYF. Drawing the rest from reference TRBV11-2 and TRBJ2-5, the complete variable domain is EAGVAQSPRYKIIEKRQSVAFWCNPISGHATLYWYQQILGQGPKLLIQFQNNGVVDDSQLPKDRFSAERLKGVDSTLKIQPAKLEDSAVYLCASSPWAGGETQYFGPGTRLLVL.

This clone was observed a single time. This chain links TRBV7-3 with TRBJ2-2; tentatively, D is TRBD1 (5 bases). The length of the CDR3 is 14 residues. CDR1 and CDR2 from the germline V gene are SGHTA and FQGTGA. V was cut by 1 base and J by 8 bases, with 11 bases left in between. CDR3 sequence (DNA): TGTGCCAGCAGCTTAAAAGTAGGGGTGGGGGAGCTGTTTTTT. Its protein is CASSLKVGVGELFF.

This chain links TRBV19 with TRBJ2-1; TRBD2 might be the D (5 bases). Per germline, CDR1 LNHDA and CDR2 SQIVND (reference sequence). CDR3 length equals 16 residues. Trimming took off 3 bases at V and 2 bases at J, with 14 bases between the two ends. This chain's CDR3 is CASSISALGTYNEQFF. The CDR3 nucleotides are TGTGCCAGTAGTATTAGCGCCCTGGGAACCTACAATGAGCAGTTCTTC.

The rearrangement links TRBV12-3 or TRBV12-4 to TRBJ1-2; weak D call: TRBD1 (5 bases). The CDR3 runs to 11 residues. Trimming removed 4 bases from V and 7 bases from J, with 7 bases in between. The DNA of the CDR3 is TGTGCCAGCAGTTCGGGGGGTGGCTACACCTTC. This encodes CASSSGGGYTF.

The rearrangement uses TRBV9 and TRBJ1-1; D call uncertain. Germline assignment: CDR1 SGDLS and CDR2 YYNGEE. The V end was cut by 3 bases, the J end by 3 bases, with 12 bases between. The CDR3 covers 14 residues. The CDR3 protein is CASSAGPGDTEAFF. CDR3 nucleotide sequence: TGTGCCAGCAGCGCTGGACCGGGAGACACTGAAGCTTTCTTT.

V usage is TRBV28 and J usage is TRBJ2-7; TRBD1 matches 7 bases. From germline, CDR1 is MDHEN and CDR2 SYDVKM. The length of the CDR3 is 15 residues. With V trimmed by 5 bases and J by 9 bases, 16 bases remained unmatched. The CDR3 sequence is CASSEQGSAFSGQYF. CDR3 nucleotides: TGTGCCAGCAGTGAACAGGGGTCCGCCTTCAGTGGGCAGTACTTC.

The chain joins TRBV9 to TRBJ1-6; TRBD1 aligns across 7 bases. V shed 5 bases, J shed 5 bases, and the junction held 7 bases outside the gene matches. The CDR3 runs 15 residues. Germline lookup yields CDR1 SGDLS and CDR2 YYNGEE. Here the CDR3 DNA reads TGTGCCAGCAGTACACAGGGGAGGAATAATTCACCCCTCCACTTT. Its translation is CASSTQGRNNSPLHF.

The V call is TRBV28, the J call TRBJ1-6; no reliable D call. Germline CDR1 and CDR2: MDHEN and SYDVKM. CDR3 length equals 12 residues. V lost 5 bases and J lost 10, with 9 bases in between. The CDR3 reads CASSGHGSPLHF. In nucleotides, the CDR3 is TGTGCCAGCAGTGGGCATGGATCACCCCTCCACTTT.

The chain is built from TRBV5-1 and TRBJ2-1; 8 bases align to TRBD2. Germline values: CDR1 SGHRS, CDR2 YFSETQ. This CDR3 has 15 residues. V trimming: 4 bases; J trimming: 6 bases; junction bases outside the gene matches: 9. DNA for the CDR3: TGCGCCAGCAGCCCGGGACTAGAATGGGGCAATGAGCAGTTCTTC. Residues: CASSPGLEWGNEQFF.

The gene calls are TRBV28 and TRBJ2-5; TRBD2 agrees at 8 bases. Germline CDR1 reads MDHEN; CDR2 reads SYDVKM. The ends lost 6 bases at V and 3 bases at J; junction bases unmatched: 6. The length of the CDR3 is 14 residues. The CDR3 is CASRYGLAKETQYF. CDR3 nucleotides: TGTGCCAGCAGATACGGACTAGCAAAAGAGACCCAGTACTTC. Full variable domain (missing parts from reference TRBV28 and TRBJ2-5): DVKVTQSSRYLVKRTGEKVFLECVQDMDHENMFWYRQDPGLGLRLIYFSYDVKMKEKGDIPEGYSVSREKKERFSLILESASTNQTSMYLCASRYGLAKETQYFGPGTRLLVL.

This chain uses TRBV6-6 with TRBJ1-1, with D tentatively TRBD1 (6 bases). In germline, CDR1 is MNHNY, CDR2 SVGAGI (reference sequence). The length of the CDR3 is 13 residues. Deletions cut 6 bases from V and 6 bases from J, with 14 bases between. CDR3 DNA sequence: TGTGCCAGCAGGCCGGGACAAGCCCCTGAAGCTTTCTTT. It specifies CASRPGQAPEAFF.

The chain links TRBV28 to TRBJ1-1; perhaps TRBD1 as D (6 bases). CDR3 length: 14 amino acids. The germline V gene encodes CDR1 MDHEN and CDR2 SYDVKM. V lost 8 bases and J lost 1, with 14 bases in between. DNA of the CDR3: TGTGCCAGCCGTAGGGGGGGGACGAACACTGAAGCTTTCTTT. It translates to CASRRGGTNTEAFF. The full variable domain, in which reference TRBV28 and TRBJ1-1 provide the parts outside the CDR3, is DVKVTQSSRYLVKRTGEKVFLECVQDMDHENMFWYRQDPGLGLRLIYFSYDVKMKEKGDIPEGYSVSREKKERFSLILESASTNQTSMYLCASRRGGTNTEAFFGQGTRLTVV.

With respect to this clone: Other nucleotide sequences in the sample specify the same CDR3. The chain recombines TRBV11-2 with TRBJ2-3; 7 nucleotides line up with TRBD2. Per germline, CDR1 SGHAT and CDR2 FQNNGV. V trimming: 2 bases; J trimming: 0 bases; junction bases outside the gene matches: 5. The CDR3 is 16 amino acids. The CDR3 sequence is CASSLRLAASTDTQYF. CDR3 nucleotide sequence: TGTGCCAGCAGCTTACGACTAGCAGCTAGCACAGATACGCAGTATTTT.